The TCR beta chain under discussion was sequenced for a study of blood T cell repertoires in COVID-19. Study in general: T cells, B-cell-depleted T cells, or PBMCs supplied cDNA or gDNA.

Profiling relied on immunoSEQ multiplex PCR, and the TCRdb table lists in-frame clones only, not all of them. The sample shows under 250,000 clones, approximately 85% of them seen only once. Deletions cut 0 bases from V and 0 bases from J, with 8 bases between. The CDR3 length is 15 residues. Germline V gene sequence: CDR1 MNHEY, CDR2 SVGEGT. Participants, about 18 to 90 years old, spanned approximately 26 US areas. Participant-given clinical history determined each cohort assignment. The sequence derives from a woman between 45 and 65 years old with acute COVID-19. The gene calls are TRBV6-2 or TRBV6-3 and TRBJ2-5; D remains ambiguous. Material: PBMCs or T cells enriched from blood (not recorded which). The CDR3 nucleotides are TGTGCCAGCAGTTACTCGAGGTGGCACCAAGAGACCCAGTACTTC. This gives the protein CASSYSRWHQETQYF.